This entry features one TCR beta chain sequence. Its antigen is still unknown. It was considered stable Graves' hyperthyroidism when ophthalmopathy did not progress within 18 months. V lost 4 bases and J 4 bases, leaving 8 bases between the germline ends. CDR3 size: 14 residues. Germline CDR1 reads MGHDK; CDR2 reads SYGVNS. Amplified TCR beta CDR3 regions derived from RNA transcripts. The HTBI primer set was used in a first-round RT-PCR of the TCR CDR3. One entry per CDR3 protein results from TCRdb running MiXCR on the multiplex PCR reads. Seen here are tens of thousands of distinct CDR3 sequences, approximately 53% observed once, and the top ten hold about 34%. These data are taken from a study of T cells in Graves' hyperthyroidism and ophthalmopathy. The study, taken as a whole, reports: Separating ophthalmopathy from stable hyperthyroidism was achieved by a 13 V-J model.

The receptor was derived from a man aged 18 to 29 with Graves' hyperthyroidism. This rearrangement joins TRBV25-1 to TRBJ2-6, with D unclear. What was sequenced was peripheral blood or thyroid tissue (not recorded which). CDR3 in amino acids: CASSGVGGANVLTF. CDR3 nucleotides: TGTGCCAGCAGTGGCGTGGGGGGGGCCAACGTCCTGACTTTC.